The 15 T cell receptor beta chains reported below all come from one sample, sequenced in a study of blood T cells in healthy people across ages. Next came a second PCR, run for roughly 6 to 11 cycles, which used a sample-barcoded 5' primer along with a J-beta primer mix. From the 5' RACE reads, TCRdb called clonotypes with MiXCR, one entry per CDR3 protein. Of 1.5 million to 1.9 million distinct CDR3 sequences listed, 35% to 45% are singletons. Sequencing used blood. All receptors derive from a woman aged 18 to 35 in good health.

V usage is TRBV12-3 or TRBV12-4 and J usage is TRBJ1-2; 10 positions agree with TRBD1. This CDR3 has 15 amino acids. V shed 3 bases and J 3 bases; nucleotides not matched to a gene: 4. In DNA form, the CDR3 reads TGTGCCAGCAGTTTGGAAGGACAGGGGGACTATGGCTACACCTTC. Translating gives CASSLEGQGDYGYTF.

This clonotype was observed once. This may be a read error, as it is one base from a much larger clone. This chain connects TRBV28 to TRBJ2-4; possibly TRBD1 or TRBD2 for D (5 bases each). The J call may be incorrect, as the DNA end agrees better with TRBJ2-7. The CDR3 has 15 amino acids. Germline V CDR1 and CDR2: MDHEN, SYDVKM. DNA of the CDR3: TGTGCCAGCAGTCTAGGTCGCGGGTGGGGGTACGAGCAGTACTTC. It is translated as CASSLGRGWGYEQYF.

The table lists this clonotype with a few counts. V usage is TRBV29-1 and J usage is TRBJ2-7, with D perhaps matching TRBD1 (5 bases). Germline V gene data show CDR1 as SQVTM and CDR2 as ANQGSEA. The V end was cut by 0 bases, the J end by 5 bases, with 11 bases between. This CDR3 region has 13 residues. CDR3 sequence: CSVEDPAGHEQYF. CDR3 DNA: TGCAGCGTTGAAGATCCCGCAGGGCACGAGCAGTACTTC.

The chain joins TRBV5-5 to TRBJ2-1, with 10 bases that match TRBD2. V lost 0 bases and J lost 7; bases outside the gene matches: 13. The CDR3 length is 18 residues. Germline CDR1 is SGHKS and CDR2 is YYEKEE (reference sequence). For the CDR3, the DNA is TGTGCCAGCAGCTTGGTGCGTCTCGTTAGCGGGAGGAAGAATGAGCAGTTCTTC. This encodes CASSLVRLVSGRKNEQFF.

The rearrangement uses TRBV7-9 and TRBJ2-7; 10 bases are a match to TRBD2. Germline lookup yields CDR1 SEHNR and CDR2 FQNEAQ (reference sequence). The CDR3 has 16 amino acids. Unmatched junction bases numbered 8, after V lost 1 base and J lost 5 bases. The CDR3 sequence: CASSLGLAGVRDEQYF. CDR3 DNA: TGTGCCAGCAGCTTAGGTCTAGCGGGAGTACGGGACGAGCAGTACTTC.

This clonotype has just a few counts. This rearrangement joins TRBV5-1 to TRBJ2-3; unclear D gene. The V gene's germline CDR1 is SGHRS and CDR2 YFSETQ. Trimming removed 0 bases at V and 0 bases at J, with 14 bases between. The CDR3 is made up of 17 amino acids. DNA of the CDR3: TGCGCCAGCAGCTTGGCCTTGGGCGGTACTAGCACAGATACGCAGTATTTT. Translated: CASSLALGGTSTDTQYF.

This chain connects TRBV2 to TRBJ2-3; D possibly corresponds to TRBD2 (6 bases). Trimming took 8 bases from V and 0 from J, leaving 15 bases between them. The CDR3 spans 15 residues. CDR1 and CDR2 (germline): SNHLY, FYNNEI. CDR3 sequence (DNA): TGTGCCAGCGTTCTTGGCGGGATTAGCACAGATACGCAGTATTTT. As protein: CASVLGGISTDTQYF.

This clonotype was detected once. V gene TRBV20-1 combines with J gene TRBJ2-5, with 10 bases aligning to TRBD1. The V segment lost 6 bases and the J segment 6 bases; nucleotides outside the gene matches: 4. CDR3 size: 12 residues. Germline-derived CDR1 and CDR2 are DFQATT and SNEGSKA (reference sequence). The CDR3 DNA reads as TGCAGTGCAGGGGGACAGGGGCAGACCCAGTACTTC. Its protein product is CSAGGQGQTQYF.

This clonotype was detected a few times. The chain has TRBV29-1 and TRBJ2-4; D is possibly TRBD2 (5 bases). Trimming stripped 6 bases from V and 13 bases from J, with 16 bases between. Germline assignment: CDR1 SQVTM and CDR2 ANQGSEA. The CDR3 is 11 amino acids. CDR3 nucleotide sequence: TGCAGCGTCCCCGTGGGATGGGAGCAGTACTTC. Translated: CSVPVGWEQYF.

This clonotype was counted a few times. The chain has TRBV11-2 and TRBJ2-1; D might be TRBD2 (6 bases). The germline V and J ends were trimmed by 5 bases and 4 bases, with 21 bases remaining between them. This CDR3 spans 17 amino acids. Germline CDR1 SGHAT, CDR2 FQNNGV. For the CDR3, the DNA is TGTGCCAGCAGCCAACTATCTTGGCTCCGGGGGTACAATGAGCAGTTCTTC. Its translation is CASSQLSWLRGYNEQFF.

V gene TRBV12-3 or TRBV12-4 combines with J gene TRBJ2-4; D is tentatively TRBD1 or TRBD2 (6 bases each). The end of the DNA is better explained by TRBJ2-7, so the J call may be wrong. The CDR3 length is 17 residues. CDR3 amino acids: CASSLGLGGRQTYEQYF. Written as DNA, the CDR3 is TGTGCCAGCAGTTTGGGGCTCGGGGGCCGCCAGACCTACGAGCAGTACTTC.

This clonotype has a count of ten or more. J is TRBJ2-1 and V is TRBV29-1, with 7 bases lining up with TRBD1. The J segment lost 9 bases and the V segment lost 7 bases, leaving 9 bases of the junction unmatched. There are 12 residues in the CDR3. Germline V gene lookup returns CDR1 SQVTM and CDR2 ANQGSEA. The CDR3 nucleotides read TGCAGCGCCGTCGGGACAGTTAGTGAGCAGTTCTTC. This gives the protein CSAVGTVSEQFF.

V is TRBV3-1 and J is TRBJ2-6, with 8 bases fitting TRBD1. Germline V gene sequence: CDR1 LGHDT, CDR2 YNNKEL (reference sequence). After removal of 4 bases from V and 0 bases from J, the junction contained 5 bases not matched to a gene. The CDR3 is made up of 17 amino acids. Written as DNA, the CDR3 is TGTGCCAGCAGCCCTCGGACAGGGCGCTCTGGGGCCAACGTCCTGACTTTC. Protein product: CASSPRTGRSGANVLTF.

The chain has TRBV14 and TRBJ2-5; 8 positions match TRBD1. The germline V gene has CDR1 SGHDN and CDR2 FVKESK. Trimming at V came to 0 bases and at J to 13 bases, leaving 7 bases not matched to a gene. CDR3 length equals 13 residues. In DNA form, the CDR3 reads TGTGCCAGCAGCCAAGATCTAGGCAGGGGGCCGTACTTC. Translated, it gives CASSQDLGRGPYF.

This clonotype was picked up a small number of times. The chain carries TRBV5-1 and TRBJ2-1; weak D call: TRBD1 (6 bases). The CDR3 totals 15 residues. Trimming pared 6 bases from V and 0 bases from J, leaving 13 bases between. Germline CDR1 and CDR2: SGHRS and YFSETQ. CDR3 protein: CASTNGQPSYNEQFF. CDR3 DNA: TGCGCCAGCACAAACGGACAGCCCTCCTACAATGAGCAGTTCTTC.